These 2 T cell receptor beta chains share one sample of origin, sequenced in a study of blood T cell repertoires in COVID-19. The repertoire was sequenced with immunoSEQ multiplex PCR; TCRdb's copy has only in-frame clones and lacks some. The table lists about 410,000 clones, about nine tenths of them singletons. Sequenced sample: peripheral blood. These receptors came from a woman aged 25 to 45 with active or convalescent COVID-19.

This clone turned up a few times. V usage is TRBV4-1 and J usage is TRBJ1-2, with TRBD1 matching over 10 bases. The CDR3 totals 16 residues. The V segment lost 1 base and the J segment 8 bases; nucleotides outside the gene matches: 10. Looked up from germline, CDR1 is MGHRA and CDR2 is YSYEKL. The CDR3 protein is CASSQVGGDRGRGYTF. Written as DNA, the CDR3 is TGCGCCAGCAGCCAAGTGGGGGGAGACAGGGGGCGAGGCTACACCTTC.

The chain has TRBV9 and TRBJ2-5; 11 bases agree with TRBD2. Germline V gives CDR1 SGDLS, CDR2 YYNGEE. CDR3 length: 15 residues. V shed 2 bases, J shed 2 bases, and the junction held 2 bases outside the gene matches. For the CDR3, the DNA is TGTGCCAGCAGCGTGACTAGCGGGGAACAAGAGACCCAGTACTTC. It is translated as CASSVTSGEQETQYF.